Presented here are 8 T cell receptor beta chains from one specimen sequenced in a study of patients and donors after allogeneic stem cell transplantation. One entry per CDR3 protein, called by TCRdb with MiXCR from the RT-PCR reads. This table has roughly 190,000 distinct CDR3 sequences, more than 35% appearing once. The sequenced material came from blood, either unsorted or a sorted T cell fraction (not recorded which). The source of these receptors is a human donor who was either an allogeneic HSCT recipient or a stem cell or donor lymphocyte infusion donor (not recorded which). It is not recorded whose cells these are; they may come from a transplant donor.

The chain joins TRBV29-1 to TRBJ2-1, with D unclear. Germline CDR1 reads SQVTM; CDR2 reads ANQGSEA. V lost 5 bases, J lost 7 bases, and 15 bases lay in between. The CDR3 is 13 residues long. The CDR3, as DNA: TGCAGCGTTTTCCCTGCGGACCTGAATGAGCAGTTCTTC. Protein product: CSVFPADLNEQFF.

The rearrangement joins TRBV28 to TRBJ2-2; 7 nucleotides match TRBD1. The CDR3 is 15 residues long. The V and J ends lost 6 bases and 6 bases, in that order; junction bases with no gene match: 10. Germline loops: CDR1 MDHEN, CDR2 SYDVKM. The CDR3 loop reads CASSTDRRVPGELFF. The CDR3 region has the DNA TGTGCCAGCAGCACGGACAGGCGGGTCCCCGGGGAGCTGTTTTTT.

The chain carries TRBV4-3 and TRBJ1-5, with unresolved D. There are 15 residues in the CDR3. V was clipped by 4 bases and J by 2 bases, with 12 bases between them. Germline V lookup: CDR1 LGHNA, CDR2 YSLEER. Here the CDR3 DNA reads TGCGCCAGCAGCCCGGAGTTGGGTGGCAATCAGCCCCAGCATTTT. It is translated as CASSPELGGNQPQHF.

CDR3 in DNA: TGTGCCAGCAGTTTTCGGCTAGCGGAAGAGACCCAGTACTTC. Protein product: CASSFRLAEETQYF. The chain is built from TRBV28 and TRBJ2-5; 7 positions match TRBD2. With V trimmed by 3 bases and J by 3 bases, 4 bases remained unmatched. Germline CDR1 MDHEN, CDR2 SYDVKM. The CDR3 is 14 residues long.

The chain employs TRBV12-3 or TRBV12-4 and TRBJ2-7; D is uncertain. The CDR3 totals 14 residues. V was shortened by 3 bases and J by 0 bases, with 9 bases between the two germline ends. The CDR3 spells CASSFAEFSYEQYF. The DNA of the CDR3 is TGTGCCAGCAGTTTTGCGGAATTCTCCTACGAGCAGTACTTC.

In this sample, this clonotype turned up once. V and J are TRBV28 and TRBJ2-2; D is possibly TRBD2 (6 bases). Germline V lookup: CDR1 MDHEN, CDR2 SYDVKM. The length of the CDR3 is 14 residues. The V gene lost 6 bases and the J gene lost 4 bases, with 12 bases spanning the gap. CDR3 sequence: CASRGGTGTGELFF. The CDR3 DNA reads TGTGCCAGCAGAGGCGGGACCGGCACCGGGGAGCTGTTTTTT.

J is TRBJ1-2 and V is TRBV10-3; D is possibly TRBD1 (5 bases). In germline, CDR1 is ENHRY, CDR2 SYGVKD. Trimming removed 4 bases from V and 3 bases from J, with 15 bases in between. This CDR3 contains 15 residues. The CDR3: CAISGDRSDYYGYTF. CDR3 coding DNA: TGTGCCATCAGTGGGGACCGCAGCGACTACTATGGCTACACCTTC.

This clonotype was picked up a small number of times. DNA for the CDR3: TGCGCCAGCAGCTTGGCGGGAGCGGCCTACGAGCAGTACTTC. Amino acids: CASSLAGAAYEQYF. The gene calls are TRBV5-1 and TRBJ2-7; D possibly corresponds to TRBD2 (6 bases). This CDR3 is built from 14 residues. Per the germline V gene, CDR1 is SGHRS and CDR2 is YFSETQ. Trimming took off 0 bases at V and 2 bases at J, with 9 bases between the two ends.